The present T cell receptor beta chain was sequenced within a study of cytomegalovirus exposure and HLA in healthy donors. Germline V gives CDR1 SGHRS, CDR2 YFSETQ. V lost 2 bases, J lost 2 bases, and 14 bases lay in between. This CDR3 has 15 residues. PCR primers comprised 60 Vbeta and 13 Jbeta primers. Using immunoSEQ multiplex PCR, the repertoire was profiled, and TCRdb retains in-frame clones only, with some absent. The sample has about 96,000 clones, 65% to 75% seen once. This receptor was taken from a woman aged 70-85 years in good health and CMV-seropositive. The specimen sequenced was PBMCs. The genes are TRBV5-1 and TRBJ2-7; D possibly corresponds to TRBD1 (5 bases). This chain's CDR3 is CASSFLDTFPYEQYF. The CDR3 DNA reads TGCGCCAGCAGCTTCCTGGACACCTTCCCCTACGAGCAGTACTTC.